This T cell receptor beta chain was identified in a study of blood T cells in healthy people across ages. Germline CDR1 reads SGHNT; CDR2 reads YENEEA. The CDR3 consists of 15 residues. The V and J ends lost 0 bases and 9 bases, in that order; junction bases with no gene match: 7. The use of a sample-barcoded 5' primer and a J-beta primer mix characterized a second PCR of about 7 to 12 cycles. TCRdb fed the 5' RACE reads into MiXCR, producing one record per CDR3 protein. The sample has more than 450,000 distinct CDR3 sequences, 25% to 35% seen once; the top ten hold 3.6%. With regard to this clonotype: The target antigen is unknown.

Study outcomes and limitations: As age increased, TCR beta diversity per million T cells fell in a roughly linear fashion.

These records were also assigned to another study, of T cells of mothers and their children. That publication notes: Once extracted, all RNA went into cDNA synthesis at roughly 1.4 ug per 15 ul. The authors added sample barcodes and 2-4 random nucleotides using the M1S primer of the second PCR. Reads obtained per mother exceeded 9.5 million TCR beta CDR3 reads, with a few million obtained per child.

The receptor was isolated from a boy between 2 and 10 years old in good health. The sample consisted of blood. The rearrangement uses TRBV11-3 and TRBJ2-1; 8 bases are a match to TRBD2. CDR3 region: CASSLEPGRATEQFF. The CDR3 DNA is TGTGCCAGCAGCTTAGAGCCCGGGAGGGCCACTGAGCAGTTCTTC.